This T cell receptor (beta chain) was captured in a study of cytomegalovirus exposure and HLA in healthy donors. Notes on the study in general: Highly shared sequence variants in one cluster were likely a sequencing artifact. Most TCR beta V segments were productive about 87% or about 30% of the time in an earlier analysis.

PCR primers comprised 60 Vbeta and 13 Jbeta primers. In the source study's methods: As a later analysis found, there were tens of millions of unique TCR beta chains, of which some 10 million were shared. The protocol was immunoSEQ multiplex PCR, while the TCRdb copy is restricted to in-frame clones and leaves out a portion. D and trimming come from the DNA, and the V and J calls and clone size come from that table. Seen here are under 100,000 clones, about two thirds observed once, and the top ten hold less than 15%. Regarding this clone: Its antigen remains unknown.

Per germline, CDR1 SGHRS and CDR2 YFSETQ. The ends were cut back, 6 bases at V and 6 bases at J, with 18 bases in the middle. The CDR3 covers 15 residues. The sequence came from a woman aged 45-60 years in good health and CMV-seropositive. Input material: PBMCs. The V gene is TRBV5-1, the J gene TRBJ1-4; tentatively, D is TRBD1 (5 bases). The CDR3 protein is CASTPRSGGHEKLFF. The CDR3 DNA reads TGCGCCAGCACCCCGCGTTCCGGGGGACATGAAAAACTGTTTTTT.